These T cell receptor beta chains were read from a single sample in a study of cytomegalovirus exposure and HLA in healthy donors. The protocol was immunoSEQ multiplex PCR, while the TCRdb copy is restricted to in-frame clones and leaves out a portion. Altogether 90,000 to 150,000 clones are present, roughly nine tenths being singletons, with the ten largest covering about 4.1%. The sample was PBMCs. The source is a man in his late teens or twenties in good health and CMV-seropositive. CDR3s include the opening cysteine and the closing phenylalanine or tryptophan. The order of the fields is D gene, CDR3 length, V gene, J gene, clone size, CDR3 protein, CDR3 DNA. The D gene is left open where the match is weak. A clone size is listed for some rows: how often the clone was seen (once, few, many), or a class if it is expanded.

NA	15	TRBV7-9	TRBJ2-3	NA	CASSSEPPGKDTQYF	TGTGCCAGCAGCTCGGAACCTCCAGGGAAAGATACGCAGTATTTT
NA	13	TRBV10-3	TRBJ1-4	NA	CAITGQPNEKLFF	TGTGCCATCACAGGACAGCCCAATGAAAAACTGTTTTTT
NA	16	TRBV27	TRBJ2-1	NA	CASSFLPQSGYNEQFF	TGTGCCAGCAGTTTTCTCCCTCAATCAGGGTACAATGAGCAGTTCTTC
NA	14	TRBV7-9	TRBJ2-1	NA	CASSFLSSENEQFF	TGTGCCAGCAGCTTCCTAAGTTCGGAGAATGAGCAGTTCTTC
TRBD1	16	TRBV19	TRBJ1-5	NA	CASSPGDRGNNQPQHF	TGTGCCAGTAGTCCTGGGGACAGGGGGAACAATCAGCCCCAGCATTTT
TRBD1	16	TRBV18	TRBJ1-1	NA	CASSPQGQGAGTEAFF	TGTGCCAGCTCACCACAAGGACAGGGTGCCGGGACTGAAGCTTTCTTT
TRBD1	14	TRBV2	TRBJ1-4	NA	CASRDGQVLEKLFF	TGTGCCAGCAGGGATGGACAGGTTTTAGAAAAACTGTTTTTT
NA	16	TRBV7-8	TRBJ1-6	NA	CASSFTGGDYNSPLHF	TGTGCCAGCAGCTTTACAGGTGGCGACTATAATTCACCCCTCCACTTT
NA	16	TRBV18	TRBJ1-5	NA	CASSPLSREGGQPQHF	TGTGCCAGCTCACCACTTAGCAGGGAAGGTGGTCAGCCCCAGCATTTT
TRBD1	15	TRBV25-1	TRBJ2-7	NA	CASSDIRDRVYEQYF	TGTGCCAGCAGTGATATACGGGACAGGGTTTACGAGCAGTACTTC
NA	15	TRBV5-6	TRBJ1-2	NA	CASRSAPDTIYGYTF	TGTGCCAGCAGAAGCGCCCCGGACACCATCTATGGCTACACCTTC
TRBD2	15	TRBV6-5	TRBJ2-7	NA	CASSIRTSGGYEQYF	TGTGCCAGCAGTATTCGGACTAGCGGGGGTTACGAGCAGTACTTC
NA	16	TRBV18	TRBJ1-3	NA	CASSPSGRNSGNTIYF	TGTGCCAGCTCACCAAGTGGGAGGAACTCTGGAAACACCATATATTTT
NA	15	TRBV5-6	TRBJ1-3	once	CASSPRGYSGNTIYF	TGTGCCAGCAGCCCGAGGGGGTACTCTGGAAACACCATATATTTT
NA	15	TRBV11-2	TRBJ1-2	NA	CASSLAYARQYGYTF	TGTGCCAGCAGCTTAGCTTACGCGAGACAGTATGGCTACACCTTC
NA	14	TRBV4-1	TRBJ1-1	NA	CASSQDTRGTEAFF	TGCGCCAGCAGCCAAGACACAAGGGGCACTGAAGCTTTCTTT
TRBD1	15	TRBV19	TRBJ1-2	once	CASGWPLGTGGGYTF	TGTGCATCCGGGTGGCCGCTCGGGACAGGGGGTGGCTACACCTTC
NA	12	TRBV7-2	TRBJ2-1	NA	CASSFKNGEQFF	TGTGCCAGCAGCTTCAAGAACGGGGAGCAGTTCTTC
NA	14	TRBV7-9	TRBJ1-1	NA	CASSQYGDNTEAFF	TGTGCCAGCAGCCAATACGGGGATAACACTGAAGCTTTCTTT
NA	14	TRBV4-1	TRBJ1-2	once	CASSQESRKRGYTF	TGCGCCAGCAGCCAAGAATCCAGGAAGAGAGGCTACACCTTC
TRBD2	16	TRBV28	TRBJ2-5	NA	CASSSTRTSGGRTQYF	TGTGCCAGCAGCTCCACCCGGACTAGCGGGGGCAGGACCCAGTACTTC
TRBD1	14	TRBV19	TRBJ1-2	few	CASSVGTANYGYTF	TGTGCCAGTAGTGTTGGGACAGCTAACTATGGCTACACCTTC
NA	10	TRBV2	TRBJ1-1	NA	CASGHTEAFF	TGTGCCAGCGGGCACACTGAAGCTTTCTTT
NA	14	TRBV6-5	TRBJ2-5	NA	CASRGDSPPRTQYF	TGTGCCAGCAGGGGTGACAGTCCCCCCCGGACCCAGTACTTC
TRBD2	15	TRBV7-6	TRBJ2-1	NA	CASSLTSGGVNEQFF	TGTGCCAGCAGCTTGACTAGCGGGGGGGTGAATGAGCAGTTCTTC
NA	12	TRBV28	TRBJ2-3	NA	CASSLVRYTQYF	TGTGCCAGCAGTTTAGTTCGGTATACGCAGTATTTT
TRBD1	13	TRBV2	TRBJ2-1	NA	CPSRGPSYNEQFF	TGTCCAAGCAGGGGGCCCTCCTACAATGAGCAGTTCTTC
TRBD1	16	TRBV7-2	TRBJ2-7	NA	CASSLGGQGFSNEQYF	TGTGCCAGCAGCTTAGGAGGACAGGGATTTTCCAACGAGCAGTACTTC
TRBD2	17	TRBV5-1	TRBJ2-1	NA	CASSFEAGATSYNEQFF	TGCGCCAGCAGCTTTGAAGCGGGGGCCACCTCCTACAATGAGCAGTTCTTC
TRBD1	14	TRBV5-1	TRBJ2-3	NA	CASSMDRVTDTQYF	TGCGCCAGCAGCATGGACAGGGTAACAGATACGCAGTATTTT
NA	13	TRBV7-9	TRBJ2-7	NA	CASSLAGAGEQYF	TGTGCCAGCAGCTTAGCGGGGGCTGGTGAGCAGTACTTC
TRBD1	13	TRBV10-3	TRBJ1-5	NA	CAIRQGSNQPQHF	TGTGCCATCAGACAGGGGAGCAATCAGCCCCAGCATTTT
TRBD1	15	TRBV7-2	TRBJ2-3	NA	CASSLVGQGTDTQYF	TGTGCCAGCAGCTTAGTCGGACAGGGAACAGATACGCAGTATTTT
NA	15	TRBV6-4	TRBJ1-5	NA	CASSWQGPNNQPQHF	TGTGCCAGCAGCTGGCAGGGGCCTAACAATCAGCCCCAGCATTTT
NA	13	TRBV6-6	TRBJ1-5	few	CASTRYSNQPQHF	TGTGCCAGCACCAGGTATAGCAATCAGCCCCAGCATTTT
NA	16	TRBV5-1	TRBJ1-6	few	CASSLGGRGYNSPLHF	TGCGCCAGCAGCTTGGGAGGGAGGGGCTATAATTCACCCCTCCACTTT
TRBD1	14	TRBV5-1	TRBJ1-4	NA	CASSWTGGREKLFF	TGCGCCAGCAGCTGGACAGGGGGCCGTGAAAAACTGTTTTTT
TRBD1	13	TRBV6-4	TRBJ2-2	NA	CASSGDSTGELFF	TGTGCCAGCAGTGGGGACAGTACCGGGGAGCTGTTTTTT
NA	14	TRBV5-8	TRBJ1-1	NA	CASSLVGVGAEAFF	TGTGCCAGCAGCTTGGTAGGTGTAGGGGCTGAAGCTTTCTTT
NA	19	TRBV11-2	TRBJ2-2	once	CASSLNTTRQALNTGELFF	TGTGCCAGCAGCTTAAACACGACGAGACAGGCCTTGAACACCGGGGAGCTGTTTTTT
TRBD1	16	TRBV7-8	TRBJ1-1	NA	CASSLGARDRGTEAFF	TGTGCCAGCAGCTTAGGGGCGAGGGACAGAGGCACTGAAGCTTTCTTT
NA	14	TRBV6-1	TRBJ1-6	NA	CASSAGTINSPLHF	TGTGCCAGCAGCGCCGGGACAATTAATTCACCCCTCCACTTT
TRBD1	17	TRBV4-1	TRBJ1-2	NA	CASSRDVTGRPNYGYTF	TGCGCCAGCAGCCGGGACGTGACAGGGAGACCTAACTATGGCTACACCTTC
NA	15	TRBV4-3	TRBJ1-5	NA	CASSQDGARRQPQHF	TGCGCCAGCAGCCAAGATGGGGCCCGCAGACAGCCCCAGCATTTT
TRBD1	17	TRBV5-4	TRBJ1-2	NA	CASSIPGQGYHGDGYTF	TGTGCCAGCAGTATACCGGGACAGGGTTATCATGGGGATGGCTACACCTTC
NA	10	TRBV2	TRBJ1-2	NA	CASRRGGYTF	TGTGCCAGCAGGCGGGGGGGCTACACCTTC
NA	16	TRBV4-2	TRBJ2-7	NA	CASSHPGEGGSYEQYF	TGTGCCAGCAGCCATCCCGGGGAAGGTGGTTCCTACGAGCAGTACTTC
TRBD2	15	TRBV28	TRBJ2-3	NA	CASIRAGPGTDTQYF	TGTGCCAGCATTCGAGCGGGACCCGGCACAGATACGCAGTATTTT
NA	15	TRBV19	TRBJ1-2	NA	CASRPTPGSHYGYTF	TGTGCCAGTAGGCCCACCCCAGGGTCCCACTATGGCTACACCTTC
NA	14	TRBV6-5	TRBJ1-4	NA	CASSHDRRNEKLFF	TGTGCCAGCAGTCATGACAGGAGAAATGAAAAACTGTTTTTT
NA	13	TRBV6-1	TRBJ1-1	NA	CASSVSSNTEAFF	TGTGCCAGCAGTGTCAGTTCGAACACTGAAGCTTTCTTT
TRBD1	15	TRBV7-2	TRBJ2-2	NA	CASSLRQGDTGELFF	TGTGCCAGCAGCTTAAGACAGGGGGACACCGGGGAGCTGTTTTTT
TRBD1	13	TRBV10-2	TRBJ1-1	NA	CAVRTGEDTEAFF	TGCGCCGTACGGACAGGGGAGGACACTGAAGCTTTCTTT
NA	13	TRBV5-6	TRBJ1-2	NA	CASSLVGDYGYTF	TGTGCCAGCAGCTTGGTCGGGGACTATGGCTACACCTTC
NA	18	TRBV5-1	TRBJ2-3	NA	CASSLAPGAGRSTDTQYF	TGCGCCAGCAGCTTGGCCCCGGGTGCGGGGAGAAGCACAGATACGCAGTATTTT
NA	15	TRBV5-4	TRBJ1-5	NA	CASSLTPDSHQPQHF	TGTGCCAGCAGCTTGACACCCGACAGTCATCAGCCCCAGCATTTT
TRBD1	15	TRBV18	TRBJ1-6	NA	CASSPGQGSYSPLHF	TGTGCCAGCTCGCCGGGACAGGGTAGTTATTCACCCCTCCACTTT